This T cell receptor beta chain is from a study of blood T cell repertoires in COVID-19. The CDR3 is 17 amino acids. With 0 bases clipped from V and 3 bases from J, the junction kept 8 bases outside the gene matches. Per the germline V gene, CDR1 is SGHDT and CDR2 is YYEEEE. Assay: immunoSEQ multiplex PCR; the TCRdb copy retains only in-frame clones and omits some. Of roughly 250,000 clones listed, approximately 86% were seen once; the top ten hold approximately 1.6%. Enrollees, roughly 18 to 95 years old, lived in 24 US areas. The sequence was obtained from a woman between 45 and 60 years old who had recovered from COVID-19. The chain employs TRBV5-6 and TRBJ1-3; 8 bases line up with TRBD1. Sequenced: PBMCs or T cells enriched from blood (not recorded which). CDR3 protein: CASSLGQDRVIGNTIYF. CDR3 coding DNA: TGTGCCAGCAGCTTGGGACAGGACAGGGTTATTGGAAACACCATATATTTT.